Many counts were recorded for the clone carrying this T cell receptor (beta chain). What it recognizes is unknown. The sample is drawn from a study of CD8+CD57+ T cells in acquired aplastic anemia. For the study at large: Sorted CD4+ and CD8+ cells yielded DNA averaging approximately 3.4 ug.

Profiling of TCR beta VDJ combinations and CDR3 sequences used genomic DNA as template. TCRdb analysed the reads with MiXCR anew, one entry per CDR3 protein. In the table there are roughly 280,000 distinct CDR3 sequences, 56% of which are singletons. For sequencing, patients were chosen who had shown expansion of CD8+CD57+ cells by flow cytometry. Therapy had not been given to patients before blood sampling. Study results and limitations: Patients and controls shared twenty-nine CD8+ CDR3 sequences, highly expressed in patients.

Germline V CDR1 and CDR2: MNHEY, SVGEGT. Deletions cut 6 bases from V and 3 bases from J, with 21 bases between. CDR3 length: 16 residues. The source material was sorted CD4+, CD8+, or CD8+CD57+ T cells (not recorded which) from PBMCs. The J gene is TRBJ2-7, the V gene TRBV6-2 or TRBV6-3, with D possibly called TRBD1 or TRBD2 (5 bases each). This TCR came from a human donor with aplastic anemia. CDR3: CASRPDGAAQNYEQYF. The CDR3 nucleotides are TGTGCCAGCAGGCCCGACGGGGCGGCGCAAAACTACGAGCAGTACTTC.